A selection of T cell receptor beta chains follows, all from one sample in a study of shared clonotypes between healthy human individuals. Sequencing used immunoSEQ multiplex PCR; TCRdb keeps in-frame clones, though not all of them. Found here are roughly 2,000,000 clones, about 95% of them singletons; the top ten hold around 1%. Sequenced material: naive CD8+ T cells sorted from blood. The receptors come from a man between 18 and 35 years old in good health. Each CDR3 is given with its conserved first and last residue. The order of the fields is J gene, V gene, D gene, CDR3 DNA, CDR3 protein. The D gene is left open where the match is weak.

J: TRBJ2-7; V: TRBV7-9; D: .; DNA: TGTGCCAGCAGCTCTATCCCGGGACTTCCCTACGAGCAGTACTTC; CDR3: CASSSIPGLPYEQYF
J: TRBJ1-5; V: TRBV11-2; D: .; DNA: TGTGCCAGCAGCTTTGAGGGGAATCAGCCCCAGCATTTT; CDR3: CASSFEGNQPQHF
J: TRBJ2-3; V: TRBV27; D: TRBD2; DNA: TGTGCCAGCAGTTTGGTAGCGGGGGTGACAGATACGCAGTATTTT; CDR3: CASSLVAGVTDTQYF
J: TRBJ2-7; V: TRBV5-1; D: .; DNA: TGCGCCAGCAGCTTGGGGGCAGGGGCCTACGAGCAGTACTTC; CDR3: CASSLGAGAYEQYF
J: TRBJ2-7; V: TRBV28; D: TRBD1; DNA: TGTGCCAGCAGTTTAGCCGGGACAGGCTACGAGCAGTACTTC; CDR3: CASSLAGTGYEQYF
J: TRBJ2-1; V: TRBV11-2; D: .; DNA: TGTGCCAGCAGCCCCCTCGGGGTCGGCTCCTACAATGAGCAGTTCTTC; CDR3: CASSPLGVGSYNEQFF
J: TRBJ1-1; V: TRBV6-5; D: .; DNA: TGTGCCAGCAGTTACTCGAATGCGCAGTTCACTGAAGCTTTCTTT; CDR3: CASSYSNAQFTEAFF
J: TRBJ2-1; V: TRBV4-2; D: .; DNA: TGTGCCAGCAGCCAAGATTGGGCAGGACGTGTCAACAATGAGCAGTTCTTC; CDR3: CASSQDWAGRVNNEQFF
J: TRBJ2-7; V: TRBV28; D: .; DNA: TGTGCCAGCAGTTTGAGCTATACGACGGCATCCTACGAGCAGTACTTC; CDR3: CASSLSYTTASYEQYF
J: TRBJ1-1; V: TRBV6-5; D: .; DNA: TGTGCCAGCAGCAACGACAACACTGAAGCTTTCTTT; CDR3: CASSNDNTEAFF
J: TRBJ2-2; V: TRBV7-9; D: TRBD2; DNA: TGTGCCAGCAGCTTGTTTGCTAGCGGGTTCACCGGGGAGCTGTTTTTT; CDR3: CASSLFASGFTGELFF
J: TRBJ2-2; V: TRBV5-4; D: .; DNA: TGTGCCAGCAGCTGGGGAACCGGGGAGCTGTTTTTT; CDR3: CASSWGTGELFF
J: TRBJ2-7; V: TRBV7-8; D: .; DNA: TGTGCCAGCAGCTTAGGCAGGGAATCCTACGAGCAGTACTTC; CDR3: CASSLGRESYEQYF
J: TRBJ2-5; V: TRBV11-2; D: .; DNA: TGTGCCAGCAGCTTACAAGAGACCCAGTACTTC; CDR3: CASSLQETQYF
J: TRBJ2-7; V: TRBV30; D: .; DNA: TGTGCCTGGAGTGTACAAGCGTCTGAGCAGTACTTC; CDR3: CAWSVQASEQYF